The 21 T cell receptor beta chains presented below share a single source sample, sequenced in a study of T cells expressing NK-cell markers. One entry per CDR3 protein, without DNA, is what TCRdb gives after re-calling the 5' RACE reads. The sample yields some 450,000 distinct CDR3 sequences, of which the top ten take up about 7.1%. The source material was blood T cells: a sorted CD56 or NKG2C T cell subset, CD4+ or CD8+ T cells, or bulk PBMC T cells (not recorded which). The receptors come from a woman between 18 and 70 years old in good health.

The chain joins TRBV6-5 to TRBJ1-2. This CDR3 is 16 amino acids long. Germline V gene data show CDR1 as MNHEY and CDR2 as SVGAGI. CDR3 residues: CASSYDKYSDNYGYTF.

Here the CDR3 reads CASSYSTPGNSLNQPQHF. The gene calls are TRBV6-5 and TRBJ1-5; the D call of TRBD1 rests on TCRdb alone, since no DNA is present to check it. The CDR3 has 18 amino acids. Germline V lookup: CDR1 MNHEY, CDR2 SVGAGI.

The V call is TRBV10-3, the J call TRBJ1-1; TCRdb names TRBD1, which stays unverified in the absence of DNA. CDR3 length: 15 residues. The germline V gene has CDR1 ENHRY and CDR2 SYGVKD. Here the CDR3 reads CAVADRITGAAEAFF.

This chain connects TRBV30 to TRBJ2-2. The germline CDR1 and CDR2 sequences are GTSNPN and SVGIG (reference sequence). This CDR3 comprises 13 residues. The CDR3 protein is CAWSVGRPGELFF.

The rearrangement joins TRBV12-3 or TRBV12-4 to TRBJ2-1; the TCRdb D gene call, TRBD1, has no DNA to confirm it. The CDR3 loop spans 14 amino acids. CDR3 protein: CASSKILLGHEQFF.

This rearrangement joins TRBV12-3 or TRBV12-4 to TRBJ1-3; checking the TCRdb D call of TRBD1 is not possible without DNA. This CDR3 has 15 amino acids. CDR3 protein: CASRSGTGGGNTIYF.

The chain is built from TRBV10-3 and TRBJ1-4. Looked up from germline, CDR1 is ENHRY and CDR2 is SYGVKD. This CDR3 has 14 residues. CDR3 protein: CAISDRATNEKLFF.

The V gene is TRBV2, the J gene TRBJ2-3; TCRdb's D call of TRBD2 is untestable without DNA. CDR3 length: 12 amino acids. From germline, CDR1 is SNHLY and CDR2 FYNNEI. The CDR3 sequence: CASTGGVDTQYF.

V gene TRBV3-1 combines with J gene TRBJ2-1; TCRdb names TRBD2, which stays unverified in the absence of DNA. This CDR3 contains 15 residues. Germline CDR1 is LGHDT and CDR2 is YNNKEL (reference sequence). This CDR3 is CASSPGRLANNEQFF.

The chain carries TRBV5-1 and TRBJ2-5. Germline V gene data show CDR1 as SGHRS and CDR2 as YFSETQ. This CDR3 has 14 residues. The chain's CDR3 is CASSWGIVQETQYF.

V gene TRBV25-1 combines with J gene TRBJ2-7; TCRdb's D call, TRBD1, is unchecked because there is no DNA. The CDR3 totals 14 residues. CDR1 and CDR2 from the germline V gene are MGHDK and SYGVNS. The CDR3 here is CASSVGQGGWEQYF.

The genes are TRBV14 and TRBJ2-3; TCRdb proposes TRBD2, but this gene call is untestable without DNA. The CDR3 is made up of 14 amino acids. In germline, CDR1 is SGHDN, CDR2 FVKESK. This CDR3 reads CASSPTSAGNTQYF.

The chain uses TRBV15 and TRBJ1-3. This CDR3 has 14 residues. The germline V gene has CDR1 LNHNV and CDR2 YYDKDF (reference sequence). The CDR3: CATSRDRPGNTIYF.

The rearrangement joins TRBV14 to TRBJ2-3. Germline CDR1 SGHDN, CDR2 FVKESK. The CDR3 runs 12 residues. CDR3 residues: CASSPRGYTQYF.

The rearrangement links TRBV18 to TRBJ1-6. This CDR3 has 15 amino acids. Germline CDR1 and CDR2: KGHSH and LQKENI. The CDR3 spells CASSPAGSYNSPLHF. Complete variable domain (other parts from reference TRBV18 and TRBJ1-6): NAGVMQNPRHLVRRRGQEARLRCSPMKGHSHVYWYRQLPEEGLKFMVYLQKENIIDESGMPKERFSAEFPKEGPSILRIQQVVRGDSAAYFCASSPAGSYNSPLHFGNGTRLTVT.

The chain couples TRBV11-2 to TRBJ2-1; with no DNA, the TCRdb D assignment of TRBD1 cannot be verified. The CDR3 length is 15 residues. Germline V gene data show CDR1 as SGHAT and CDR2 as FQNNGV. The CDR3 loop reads CASSAGTLRRIEQFF.

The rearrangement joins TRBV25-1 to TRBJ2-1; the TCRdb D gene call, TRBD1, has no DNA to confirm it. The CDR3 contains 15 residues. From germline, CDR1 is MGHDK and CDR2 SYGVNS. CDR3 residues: CASSWDRETYNEQFF.

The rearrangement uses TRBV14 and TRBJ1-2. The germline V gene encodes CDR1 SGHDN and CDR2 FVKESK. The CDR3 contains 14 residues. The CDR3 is CASSQDEAHRGYTF.

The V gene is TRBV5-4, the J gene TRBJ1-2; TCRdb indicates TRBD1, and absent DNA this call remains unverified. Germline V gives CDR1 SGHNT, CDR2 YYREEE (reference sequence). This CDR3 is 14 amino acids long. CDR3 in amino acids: CASSLVGGSFGYTF.

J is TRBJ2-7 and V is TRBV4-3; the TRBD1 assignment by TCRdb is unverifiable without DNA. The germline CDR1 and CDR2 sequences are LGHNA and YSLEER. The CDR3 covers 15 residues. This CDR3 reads CASSQVGAETYEQYF.

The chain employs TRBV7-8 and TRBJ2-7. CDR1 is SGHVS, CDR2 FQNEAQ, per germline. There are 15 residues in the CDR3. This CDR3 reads CASSGDLRSSYEQYF.